This record covers a single T cell receptor beta chain. The sample is drawn from a study of blood T cell repertoires in COVID-19. Across the whole study: Samples came from the United States, Italy and Spain, spanning acute and convalescent COVID-19. T cells, B-cell-depleted T cells, or PBMCs supplied cDNA or gDNA.

V was pared by 0 bases and J by 6 bases, with 13 bases between. Germline CDR1 and CDR2: SGHRS and YFSETQ. The length of the CDR3 is 14 residues. Sequenced by immunoSEQ multiplex PCR; TCRdb stores in-frame clones only, minus some. The table shows about 83,000 clones, with 86% occurring only once. This TCR came from a man in his forties or fifties with active COVID-19. The rearrangement uses TRBV5-1 and TRBJ2-7; the D gene is possibly TRBD2 (6 bases). The sequenced material came from peripheral blood. Written as DNA, the CDR3 is TGCGCCAGCAGCTTGGCGGGAGTCGAGGGCGAGCAGTACTTC. Protein sequence: CASSLAGVEGEQYF. Looking up the rest from reference TRBV5-1 and TRBJ2-7 gives the full variable domain: KAGVTQTPRYLIKTRGQQVTLSCSPISGHRSVSWYQQTPGQGLQFLFEYFSETQRNKGNFPGRFSGRQFSNSRSEMNVSTLELGDSALYLCASSLAGVEGEQYFGPGTRLTVT.